Each of the 19 T cell receptor beta chains below was sequenced from the same sample in a study of tumor-infiltrating lymphocytes in glioblastoma multiforme. Multiple V-beta primers and a C-beta primer amplified TCRB from RNA. TCRdb called the multiplex PCR reads again in MiXCR, with one record for every CDR3 protein. The sample yields roughly 10,000 distinct CDR3 sequences, around 64% seen once. Input material: brain tumor tissue. These receptors were collected from a male donor with glioblastoma.

This chain's CDR3 is CASTHSVETGELFF. In DNA form, the CDR3 reads TGTGCCAGCACCCATAGCGTCGAGACCGGGGAGCTGTTTTTT. This chain uses TRBV6-1 with TRBJ2-2; TRBD2 is a possible D gene (5 bases). The V gene's germline CDR1 is MNHNS and CDR2 SASEGT. This CDR3 is 14 amino acids long. Trimming removed 7 bases from V and 5 bases from J, with 14 bases in between.

This clonotype is labeled as medium-sized. This chain links TRBV12-3 or TRBV12-4 with TRBJ1-2; D remains ambiguous. V shed 4 bases and J shed 4 bases, with 16 bases lying between them. This CDR3 contains 15 residues. The DNA of the CDR3 is TGTGCCAGCAGTTACTCCTGGCAGACTATCTATGGCTACACCTTC. Protein sequence: CASSYSWQTIYGYTF.

Worth noting for this clonotype: A read error may produce the germline difference seen at one junction end. The chain is built from TRBV6-1 and TRBJ2-7; D call uncertain. From germline, CDR1 is MNHNS and CDR2 SASEGT. The CDR3 runs to 14 residues. The CDR3 DNA is TGTGCCAGCAGGGGGAACGAAAGCACCTACGAGCCGTACTTC. Amino acid sequence: CASRGNESTYEPYF.

This clonotype occurred a few times. A read error is likely, as this CDR3 ends without the conserved phenylalanine or tryptophan. The rearrangement links TRBV6-5 to TRBJ1-1, with a possible D match to TRBD1 (5 bases). The CDR3 extends over 14 amino acids. V was shortened by 0 bases and J by 11 bases, with 16 bases between the two germline ends. Per germline, CDR1 MNHEY and CDR2 SVGAGI. CDR3 sequence reads: CASSYSIWGKGAFL. The CDR3 DNA reads TGTGCCAGCAGTTACTCGATCTGGGGGAAGGGCGCTTTCCTT.

The chain carries TRBV15 and TRBJ1-5; D unclear. Trimming pared 4 bases from V and 4 bases from J, leaving 11 bases between. Germline V gives CDR1 LNHNV, CDR2 YYDKDF (reference sequence). The CDR3 spans 14 residues. The CDR3 DNA reads as TGTGCCACCAGCACAAACGTAGGGAATCAGCCCCAGCATTTT. Protein: CATSTNVGNQPQHF.

This clonotype occurred a few times. The junction shows a germline mismatch at one end, possibly a read error. This chain uses TRBV20-1 with TRBJ2-1; D uncertain. CDR1 is DFQATT, CDR2 SNEGSKA, per germline (reference sequence). The CDR3 is 14 amino acids. The CDR3 region is CSARVFSSCNDQFF. CDR3 DNA sequence: TGCAGTGCTAGAGTGTTTAGCTCCTGCAATGATCAGTTCTTC.

This clonotype is deemed large. This rearrangement joins TRBV20-1 to TRBJ2-1; 13 bases fit TRBD2. CDR1 is DFQATT and CDR2 is SNEGSKA in the germline V gene (reference sequence). V was clipped by 3 bases and J by 7 bases; unmatched bases: 9. The CDR3 is 16 residues long. The DNA for the CDR3 is TGCAGTGCTAGTCGACCGGGACTAGCGGGAATGAATGAGCAGTTCTTC. Its protein is CSASRPGLAGMNEQFF.

Note on this clonotype: This could be a read error, since a much larger clone is one nucleotide away. The genes are TRBV11-3 and TRBJ2-1, with D uncertain. In germline, CDR1 is SGHNT, CDR2 YENEEA. The CDR3 loop spans 14 amino acids. V lost 5 bases and J 2 bases, leaving 10 bases between the germline ends. The CDR3 region is CASSPWNTYNEQFF. CDR3 sequence (DNA): TGTGCCAGCAGCCCCTGGAACACCTACAATGAGCAGTTCTTC.

The sample holds one count of this clonotype. Germline and junction disagree at one end, which may indicate a read error. The rearrangement links TRBV4-1 to TRBJ2-1; 12 bases are a match to TRBD2. Germline V gene sequence: CDR1 MGHRA, CDR2 YSYEKL. The length of the CDR3 is 19 residues. The CDR3 sequence is CASSQEASGGAIQDNDQFF. CDR3 nucleotides: TGTGCCAGCAGCCAAGAGGCTAGCGGGGGGGCCATTCAGGACAATGACCAGTTCTTC.

By its share, this clonotype is medium-sized. J is TRBJ2-3 and V is TRBV20-1, with TRBD1 matching over 8 bases. The V and J ends lost 0 bases and 5 bases, in that order; junction bases with no gene match: 10. Germline loops: CDR1 DFQATT, CDR2 SNEGSKA (reference sequence). The CDR3 consists of 16 residues. The chain's CDR3 is CSARDRNRGLIDTQYF. The CDR3, as DNA: TGCAGTGCTAGAGATCGGAACAGGGGGTTGATAGATACGCAGTATTTT.

Remarks on this clonotype: Compared with germline, one end of the junction differs, possibly owing to a read error. V and J are TRBV11-2 and TRBJ2-1; 11 bases align to TRBD1. CDR3 length: 19 amino acids. Germline V gene lookup returns CDR1 SGHAT and CDR2 FQNNGV. The CDR3 DNA reads as TGTGACAGCAGCCGACGGGGACAGGGGGTCCAGAGCTCCTACATTGAGCAGCTCTTC. Translation: CDSSRRGQGVQSSYIEQLF. Together with reference TRBV11-2 and TRBJ2-1, the CDR3 gives the full variable domain: EAGVAQSPRYKIIEKRQSVAFWCNPISGHATLYWYQQILGQGPKLLIQFQNNGVVDDSQLPKDRFSAERLKGVDSTLKIQPAKLEDSAVYLCDSSRRGQGVQSSYIEQLFGPGTRLTVL.

The rearrangement uses TRBV11-3 and TRBJ2-1; 9 nucleotides line up with TRBD2. J gave up 10 bases and V 1 base, and 5 bases lay outside the gene matches. Germline assignment: CDR1 SGHNT and CDR2 YENEEA. This CDR3 has 14 amino acids. The CDR3 loop reads CASSLVAGVDEQFF. CDR3 DNA: TGTGCCAGCAGCTTAGTAGCGGGAGTCGACGAGCAGTTCTTC.

This chain connects TRBV20-1 to TRBJ2-3; 8 nucleotides match TRBD2. CDR3 length: 18 residues. Losses at the gene ends were 0 bases for V and 11 bases for J; bases not matched to a gene: 22. The germline V gene encodes CDR1 DFQATT and CDR2 SNEGSKA (reference sequence). Here the CDR3 DNA reads TGCAGTGCTAGAGATCCGGGGTGGTCGGCGGGGGGCTGGAGGGAGCAGTATTTT. This sequence encodes CSARDPGWSAGGWREQYF.

Note on this clonotype: At one end the junction does not follow the germline gene, possibly because of a read error. The rearrangement links TRBV6-5 to TRBJ1-3; the D gene is possibly TRBD1 (5 bases). This CDR3 has 14 residues. CDR1 is MNHEY and CDR2 is SVGAGI in the germline V gene. The CDR3, as DNA: TGTGCCGGCAAAGTCGGGGACTCTCGAAACACCATATATTTT. It yields the protein CAGKVGDSRNTIYF.

This chain joins TRBV11-2 and TRBJ2-7; D possibly corresponds to TRBD2 (6 bases). The CDR3 length is 14 residues. CDR1 and CDR2 (germline): SGHAT, FQNNGV. V was shortened by 7 bases and J by 3 bases, with 16 bases between the two germline ends. DNA of the CDR3: TGTGCCAGCATGACGACAAGGGAGGACTACGAGCAGTACTTC. Its translation is CASMTTREDYEQYF.

The CDR3 sequence is CASSGDYQETQYF. Written as DNA, the CDR3 is TGCGCCAGCAGCGGGGACTACCAAGAGACCCAGTACTTC. The chain is built from TRBV5-1 and TRBJ2-5; D may be TRBD2 (6 bases). V was pared by 4 bases and J by 0 bases, with 7 bases between. This CDR3 contains 13 residues. Germline CDR1 reads SGHRS; CDR2 reads YFSETQ. Looking up the rest from reference TRBV5-1 and TRBJ2-5 gives the full variable domain: KAGVTQTPRYLIKTRGQQVTLSCSPISGHRSVSWYQQTPGQGLQFLFEYFSETQRNKGNFPGRFSGRQFSNSRSEMNVSTLELGDSALYLCASSGDYQETQYFGPGTRLLVL.

Comments on this clonotype: At one of its ends the junction is not consistent with the germline gene, which may arise from a read error. The CDR3, as DNA: TGTGCCAGCAGGGGGGACGAAAGTACCTACGGGCAGTACTTC. Translation gives CASRGDESTYGQYF. V and J are TRBV6-1 and TRBJ2-7, with D perhaps being TRBD1 or TRBD2 (5 bases each). The CDR3 length is 14 residues. Germline values: CDR1 MNHNS, CDR2 SASEGT.

About this clonotype: The conserved final phenylalanine or tryptophan is absent from the CDR3, which likely points to a read error. The DNA is left out, because the CDR3 cannot be placed on it with certainty; the CDR3 is given as TCRdb lists it. The chain couples TRBV11-3 to TRBJ2-2; the D call TRBD1 from the table was never checked on the DNA. CDR1 and CDR2 from the germline V gene are SGHNT and YENEEA. Ends included, the CDR3 has 15 residues. Here the CDR3 reads CASSYAPARSGELLS.

This clonotype was seen more than once but under ten times. The J gene is TRBJ2-1, the V gene TRBV7-2, with 7 bases aligning to TRBD2. The germline V gene encodes CDR1 SGHTA and CDR2 FQGNSA. CDR3 length equals 17 residues. V dropped 4 bases and J dropped 6; count of bases not matched to a gene: 15. The CDR3 nucleotides are TGTGCCAGCAGCTGGGGAGAAAGACCAGCGGGACGCAATGAGCAGTTCTTC. Translated: CASSWGERPAGRNEQFF.